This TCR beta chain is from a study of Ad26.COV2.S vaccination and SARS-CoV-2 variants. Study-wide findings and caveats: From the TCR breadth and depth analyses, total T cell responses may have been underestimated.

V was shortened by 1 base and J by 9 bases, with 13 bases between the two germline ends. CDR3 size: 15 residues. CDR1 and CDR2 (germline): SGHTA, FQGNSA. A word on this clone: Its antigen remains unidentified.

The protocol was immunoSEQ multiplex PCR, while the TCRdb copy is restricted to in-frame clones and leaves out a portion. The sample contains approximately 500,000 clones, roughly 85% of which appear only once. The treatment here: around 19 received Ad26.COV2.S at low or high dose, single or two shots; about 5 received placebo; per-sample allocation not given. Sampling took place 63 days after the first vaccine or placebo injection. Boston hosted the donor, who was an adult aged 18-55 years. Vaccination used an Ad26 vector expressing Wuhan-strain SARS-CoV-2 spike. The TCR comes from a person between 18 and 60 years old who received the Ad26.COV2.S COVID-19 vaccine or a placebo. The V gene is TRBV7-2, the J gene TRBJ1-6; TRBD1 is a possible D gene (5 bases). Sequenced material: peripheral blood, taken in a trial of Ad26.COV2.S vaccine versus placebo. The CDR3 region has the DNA TGTGCCAGCAGCTTAGGGCAGGGCGGCGGTTCACCCCTCCACTTT. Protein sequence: CASSLGQGGGSPLHF.